This paragraph reports one T cell receptor (beta chain). Antigen unknown. Germline V gives CDR1 SQVTM, CDR2 ANQGSEA. Deletions cut 6 bases from V and 4 bases from J, with 12 bases between. The CDR3 has 13 amino acids. Stated time point: cycle 4 day 1 (C4D1), after less than 7 weeks of nivolumab. Relapse after autologous stem cell transplantation occurred in every patient, and brentuximab vedotin exposure varied. Each best response was a complete response, a partial response or progressive disease. The data are from a study of PD-1 blockade in classical Hodgkin lymphoma. Study context: Nivolumab was given intravenously to patients at 3 mg/kg every 2 weeks.

The method was immunoSEQ multiplex PCR; TCRdb's version includes in-frame clones alone and lacks a portion of them. The table has about 24,000 clones, around 84% seen once. Study results and caveats: It was reported that newly diagnosed patients had less baseline TCR diversity than healthy donors. Compared with baseline, CD4+ but not CD8+ TCR diversity had risen significantly by C4D1.

The sequences come from peripheral blood mononuclear cells (PBMCs), collected before the fourth cycle of nivolumab. The gene calls are TRBV29-1 and TRBJ1-4, with no clear D. The TCR sequence derives from a human donor with classical Hodgkin lymphoma. CDR3 amino acids: CSVGGRNNEKLFF. The CDR3 nucleotides read TGCAGCGTAGGCGGACGGAATAATGAAAAACTGTTTTTT.